The 9 T cell receptor beta chains given below trace back to one sample, sequenced in a study of blood T cell repertoires in COVID-19. Repertoires were generated with immunoSEQ multiplex PCR, while TCRdb's copy carries only in-frame clones and drops some. The data show hundreds of thousands of clones, roughly 90% seen once. The specimen was peripheral blood. The receptors were gathered from a woman in her forties or fifties with active or convalescent COVID-19.

The chain employs TRBV18 and TRBJ1-1; TRBD1 matches at 8 bases. The J segment lost 0 bases and the V segment lost 4 bases, leaving 4 bases of the junction unmatched. The CDR3 runs 15 residues. Per the germline V gene, CDR1 is KGHSH and CDR2 is LQKENI. The CDR3 nucleotides read TGTGCCAGCTCACACGGACAGGGATTGAACACTGAAGCTTTCTTT. Translation gives CASSHGQGLNTEAFF. Looking up the rest from reference TRBV18 and TRBJ1-1 gives the full variable domain: NAGVMQNPRHLVRRRGQEARLRCSPMKGHSHVYWYRQLPEEGLKFMVYLQKENIIDESGMPKERFSAEFPKEGPSILRIQQVVRGDSAAYFCASSHGQGLNTEAFFGQGTRLTVV.

The chain couples TRBV4-3 to TRBJ1-1, with 7 bases matching TRBD1. This CDR3 has 16 residues. Germline assignment: CDR1 LGHNA and CDR2 YSLEER. Trimming took 0 bases from V and 4 from J; bases not matched to a gene: 8. CDR3 residues: CASSQDLNRGGTEAFF. CDR3 sequence (DNA): TGCGCCAGCAGCCAAGATCTTAACAGGGGAGGCACTGAAGCTTTCTTT.

The V and J genes are TRBV15 and TRBJ2-5; D possibly corresponds to TRBD2 (6 bases). This CDR3 has 16 amino acids. V lost 5 bases and J 2 bases, leaving 18 bases between the germline ends. The V gene's germline CDR1 is LNHNV and CDR2 YYDKDF (reference sequence). The CDR3: CATSPTRAGTQETQYF. The DNA of the CDR3 is TGTGCCACCAGCCCAACACGGGCGGGAACACAAGAGACCCAGTACTTC.

The V and J genes are TRBV24-1 and TRBJ1-5; 9 bases line up with TRBD1. J lost 0 bases, V lost 10 bases, and 6 bases had no gene match. CDR1 KGHDR and CDR2 SFDVKD come from the germline V gene. The CDR3 spans 15 residues. Here the CDR3 reads CATYTGQGSNQPQHF. The CDR3 coding sequence is TGTGCCACTTACACGGGACAGGGTAGCAATCAGCCCCAGCATTTT.

This clone was recorded only once. This chain connects TRBV19 to TRBJ1-2; D is unclear. Germline CDR1 LNHDA, CDR2 SQIVND (reference sequence). Trimming took 1 base from V and 8 from J, leaving 11 bases between them. CDR3 length: 13 amino acids. DNA for the CDR3: TGTGCCAGTAGTATAGTTCCCCCTAGGGGCTACACCTTC. Translation: CASSIVPPRGYTF. The variable domain in full, with the rest retrieved from reference TRBV19 and TRBJ1-2, is DGGITQSPKYLFRKEGQNVTLSCEQNLNHDAMYWYRQDPGQGLRLIYYSQIVNDFQKGDIAEGYSVSREKKESFPLTVTSAQKNPTAFYLCASSIVPPRGYTFGSGTRLTVV.

The chain carries TRBV2 and TRBJ2-5, with TRBD2 matching over 10 bases. The ends lost 4 bases at V and 2 bases at J; junction bases unmatched: 7. Germline-derived CDR1 and CDR2 are SNHLY and FYNNEI. This CDR3 region has 16 residues. The CDR3 DNA is TGTGCCAGCAGTGCCGGACTAGCGGTACTACAAGAGACCCAGTACTTC. Protein product: CASSAGLAVLQETQYF.

The V gene is TRBV4-1, the J gene TRBJ1-2; 9 bases are a match to TRBD1. The germline CDR1 and CDR2 sequences are MGHRA and YSYEKL. V lost 5 bases to trimming and J lost 5 bases; unmatched junction nucleotides: 12. This CDR3 region has 16 residues. CDR3 coding DNA: TGCGCCAGCAGCGCAGCTACCGGGACAGGGTCTTATGGCTACACCTTC. As protein: CASSAATGTGSYGYTF.

The gene calls are TRBV7-2 and TRBJ1-2; D gene uncertain. The CDR3 totals 15 residues. Germline assignment: CDR1 SGHTA and CDR2 FQGNSA. V gave up 1 base and J gave up 4 bases, with 13 bases separating them. The DNA for the CDR3 is TGTGCCAGCAGCTTAGGCCCTTTAGCCCCCTATGGCTACACCTTC. Translation gives CASSLGPLAPYGYTF.

The chain has TRBV2 and TRBJ2-2, with a weak D call TRBD1 (6 bases). V lost 7 bases to trimming and J lost 3 bases, with 15 bases between them. Germline values: CDR1 SNHLY, CDR2 FYNNEI. This CDR3 has 15 amino acids. The CDR3 DNA sequence: TGTGCCAGCACAAGCCCGGGACAATACACCGGGGAGCTGTTTTTT. Protein sequence: CASTSPGQYTGELFF.